This T cell receptor (beta chain) was captured in a study of blood T cell repertoires in COVID-19 (dated by TCRdb to the early 2020s). With regard to the full study: Samples covering the acute and convalescent phases of COVID-19 were provided by collaborators in the United States, Italy and Spain. The material from the prospective study consisted of cDNA or gDNA derived from T cells, B-cell-depleted T cells, or PBMCs. The repertoires were released in a freely available public database intended as a resource for research on the immune response to SARS-CoV-2. Where HLA class I and class II types were available, the types were taken from metadata supplied by the sample provider, not from assay-based typing. Subjects who had been exposed to COVID-19, were actively infected with it, or had recovered from it provided the deeply sampled blood TCRbeta repertoires that made up the dataset. Sample metadata almost always included a de-identified subject ID, COVID-19 status, age in years and sex. The samples were drawn from two sources: the first 160 participants of the ongoing ImmuneRACE study, and 1,254 subjects contributed by 6 global collaborators.

TCRbeta CDR3 regions were amplified from genomic DNA by means of the immunoSEQ Assay, a bias-controlled multiplex PCR. The published analysis was carried out like this. Nucleated cell counts per sample were estimated from amplification of reference gene primers within the assay. To quantify the absolute abundance of each unique TCRbeta CDR3 rearrangement, sequence reads were collapsed and filtered. Productive Simpson clonality was computed per sample as the square root of Simpson's diversity index over productive rearrangements. TCRdb carries this immuneACCESS record with in-frame sequences only. Its versions omit some clonotypes, under half of them owing to an unresolved V gene in the studies checked, with the rest unexplained. From that table come the V and J calls and clone size; the DNA was used to work out D and trimming. Within this sample are around 130,000 clones, with 84% of them counted one time only. The top ten hold under 10% of the sample.

CDR1 and CDR2, per the germline V gene, are ENHRY and SYGVKD. A distance of 13 bases separates the germline ends of V and J, which lose 4 bases and 3 bases respectively. Inclusive of the bounding cysteine and phenylalanine, the CDR3 is 14 residues long. Only the CDR3 region is kept as DNA, spanning 42 bases read in frame from base 1. At one collaborating source in Seattle, patients were enrolled during active infection and were followed longitudinally through the course of disease. Collaborating institutions collected whole blood in K2EDTA tubes following their own protocols. For TCRbeta analysis, collaborator samples were shipped as frozen whole blood, as isolated PBMCs, or as DNA extracted from either sample type. For this clone: What antigen it recognizes has not been identified. No base quality values were provided; no much bigger clone lies one nucleotide off.

Broader findings and caveats from the paper: How much clinical and demographic metadata was included differed by source and by participant, and the metadata was provided uncurated.

Specimen: peripheral blood. The rearranged chain carries TRBV10-3 and TRBJ2-7; D gene: possibly TRBD1, on 6 matching bases. This receptor was identified in a man between 25 and 39 years old with COVID-19, enrolled during active disease. CDR3 sequence: CAISVGTGHYEQYF. At the DNA level, the sequence is TGTGCCATCAGTGTCGGGACGGGACACTACGAGCAGTACTTC.